This passage covers 27 T cell receptor beta chains from one sample sequenced in a study of control samples from healthy donors and cancer patients. Generated by immunoSEQ multiplex PCR, the TCRdb table keeps only in-frame clones and is missing some. The table includes approximately 100,000 clones, 75% to 90% detected once. Sequenced input: PBMCs. The receptors come from a man aged 55 to 69 with lung cancer.

The CDR3 DNA reads TGTGCCAGCAGCCGCTATACAGCGAACACCGGGGAGCTGTTTTTT. Translating it yields CASSRYTANTGELFF. The rearrangement uses TRBV7-8 and TRBJ2-2; no definite D call. V was shortened by 5 bases and J by 0 bases, with 10 bases between the two germline ends. Germline V gene sequence: CDR1 SGHVS, CDR2 FQNEAQ. This CDR3 is built from 15 residues. The full variable domain, completed using reference TRBV7-8 and TRBJ2-2, is GAGVSQSPRYKVAKRGQDVALRCDPISGHVSLFWYQQALGQGPEFLTYFQNEAQLDKSGLPSDRFFAERPEGSVSTLKIQRTQQEDSAVYLCASSRYTANTGELFFGEGSRLTVL.

The chain employs TRBV19 and TRBJ2-5; D gene uncertain. Germline V CDR1 and CDR2: LNHDA, SQIVND (reference sequence). The CDR3 is made up of 14 amino acids. Trimming pared 2 bases from V and 3 bases from J, leaving 10 bases between. The CDR3 nucleotides are TGTGCCAGTAGTATAAGGACGTTGGAAGAGACCCAGTACTTC. It translates to CASSIRTLEETQYF.

V usage is TRBV30 and J usage is TRBJ2-7, with D possibly being TRBD2 (5 bases). Germline loops: CDR1 GTSNPN, CDR2 SVGIG (reference sequence). The CDR3 runs to 11 residues. V was pared by 6 bases and J by 6 bases, with 12 bases between. The CDR3 DNA sequence: TGTGCCTGCTCGGCGGGCCCCGAGCAGTACTTC. This sequence encodes CACSAGPEQYF.

As concerns this clone: Other DNA variants within this sample encode the same CDR3. The rearrangement uses TRBV6-1 and TRBJ2-2, with 14 bases matching TRBD2. The CDR3 is 18 amino acids. Germline V gives CDR1 MNHNS, CDR2 SASEGT. Germline trimming cut 2 bases from V and 0 bases from J; bases unmatched to any gene: 2. The CDR3 protein is CASSERLAGGPNTGELFF. For the CDR3, the DNA is TGTGCCAGCAGTGAAAGACTAGCGGGGGGGCCGAACACCGGGGAGCTGTTTTTT.

This clone was detected once. V is TRBV6-5 and J is TRBJ2-5; perhaps TRBD1 as D (7 bases). CDR1 and CDR2 from the germline V gene are MNHEY and SVGAGI. The CDR3 spans 13 residues. V lost 6 bases, J lost 7 bases, and 15 bases lay in between. The CDR3 DNA is TGTGCCAGCAGCGCGGAGGGGGCTGTGACCCAGTACTTC. This codes for CASSAEGAVTQYF.

V usage is TRBV29-1 and J usage is TRBJ1-2, with D uncertain. Germline loops: CDR1 SQVTM, CDR2 ANQGSEA. V was pared by 8 bases and J by 6 bases, with 13 bases between. This CDR3 region has 11 residues. CDR3 sequence (DNA): TGCAGCCTAGGGAGTGAAGATGGCTACACCTTC. Its translation: CSLGSEDGYTF.

V usage is TRBV6-1 and J usage is TRBJ1-5, with 8 bases aligning to TRBD1. The junction had 3 bases not matched to a gene; V was cut back by 2 bases and J by 6 bases. The CDR3 extends over 14 amino acids. Germline CDR1 and CDR2: MNHNS and SASEGT. Here the CDR3 reads CASSEQGAGQPQHF. The DNA of the CDR3 is TGTGCCAGCAGTGAACAGGGGGCTGGTCAGCCCCAGCATTTT.

J is TRBJ1-2 and V is TRBV7-2, with TRBD1 as a possible D gene (6 bases). V was clipped by 1 base and J by 8 bases, with 14 bases between them. The CDR3 totals 14 residues. Germline CDR1 SGHTA, CDR2 FQGNSA. The CDR3 nucleotides read TGTGCCAGCAGCTTAGGTCCGACAGGTAGAGGCTACACCTTC. It codes for CASSLGPTGRGYTF.

This clone was observed a few times. The chain employs TRBV6-5 and TRBJ1-4; a weak D match, TRBD1 (5 bases). Trimming took off 10 bases at V and 0 bases at J, with 15 bases between the two ends. Germline V gene lookup returns CDR1 MNHEY and CDR2 SVGAGI. CDR3 length: 15 amino acids. This chain's CDR3 is CAIRGADATNEKLFF. DNA of the CDR3: TGTGCCATCAGAGGGGCCGACGCAACTAATGAAAAACTGTTTTTT.

This chain connects TRBV30 to TRBJ1-2, with D maybe TRBD1 (5 bases). The V gene lost 4 bases and the J gene lost 4 bases, with 16 bases spanning the gap. CDR1 is GTSNPN, CDR2 SVGIG, per germline (reference sequence). The CDR3 consists of 14 residues. The CDR3 is CAWTRAGTSYGYTF. DNA of the CDR3: TGTGCCTGGACGAGGGCAGGGACTTCCTATGGCTACACCTTC.

The chain links TRBV5-1 to TRBJ2-1; D possibly matches TRBD1 or TRBD2 (6 bases each). Germline CDR1 SGHRS, CDR2 YFSETQ. V was clipped by 3 bases and J by 2 bases, with 15 bases between them. This CDR3 comprises 16 residues. CDR3 in amino acids: CASSSKGGSAYNEQFF. Here the CDR3 DNA reads TGCGCCAGCAGCTCTAAGGGGGGATCGGCCTACAATGAGCAGTTCTTC.

This clone was observed a handful of times. This chain joins TRBV30 and TRBJ1-4, with D possibly TRBD1 on 6 matching bases. The V and J ends lost 2 bases and 5 bases respectively, with 12 bases between them. The CDR3 consists of 14 residues. Germline values: CDR1 GTSNPN, CDR2 SVGIG (reference sequence). The CDR3 DNA is TGTGCCTGGAGTTCGAGGGGGTGGAATGAAAAACTGTTTTTT. Translating gives CAWSSRGWNEKLFF.

Remarks on this clone: A junction end diverges from the germline sequence, so it may reflect a read error. The rearrangement links TRBV3-1 (or the pseudogene TRBV3-2) to TRBJ1-1, with D perhaps matching TRBD1 (5 bases). The CDR3 contains 14 residues. In germline, CDR1 is LGHDT, CDR2 YNNKEL (reference sequence). The CDR3 protein is CASSQAGEGTEAFF. CDR3 DNA sequence: TGTGCCAGCAGTCAAGCGGGGGAGGGCACTGAAGCTTTCTTT.

The V and J genes are TRBV29-1 and TRBJ1-4, with 8 nucleotides matching TRBD1. V shed 4 bases and J 8 bases; nucleotides not matched to a gene: 6. Germline CDR1 is SQVTM and CDR2 is ANQGSEA. CDR3 length: 13 amino acids. CDR3: CSVVEQGEEKLFF. The DNA of the CDR3 is TGCAGCGTTGTAGAACAGGGGGAGGAAAAACTGTTTTTT.

This chain joins TRBV9 and TRBJ1-5; weak D call: TRBD1 (6 bases). The CDR3 length is 16 residues. CDR1 is SGDLS and CDR2 is YYNGEE in the germline V gene. The ends were cut back, 4 bases at V and 0 bases at J, with 14 bases in the middle. The CDR3 protein is CASSPGTPNSNQPQHF. The CDR3 nucleotides are TGTGCCAGCAGCCCCGGGACACCCAATAGCAATCAGCCCCAGCATTTT. Combining the CDR3 with reference TRBV9 and TRBJ1-5 gives the whole variable domain DSGVTQTPKHLITATGQRVTLRCSPRSGDLSVYWYQQSLDQGLQFLIQYYNGEERAKGNILERFSAQQFPDLHSELNLSSLELGDSALYFCASSPGTPNSNQPQHFGDGTRLSIL.

This clone appeared once. This chain links TRBV3-1 (or the pseudogene TRBV3-2) with TRBJ1-2, with D perhaps matching TRBD1 (5 bases). From germline, CDR1 is LGHDT and CDR2 YNNKEL (reference sequence). V lost 3 bases, J lost 3 bases, and 17 bases lay in between. The CDR3 is made up of 16 amino acids. This CDR3 is CASSQLGTLGDYGYTF. CDR3 coding DNA: TGTGCCAGCAGCCAGCTAGGGACCCTGGGGGACTATGGCTACACCTTC.

This clone was counted only a few times. This chain links TRBV14 with TRBJ2-3; no clear D. CDR1 and CDR2 from the germline V gene are SGHDN and FVKESK. The CDR3 contains 12 residues. V lost 1 base and J lost 8, with 7 bases in between. The chain's CDR3 is CASSQGWFTQYF. The CDR3 coding sequence is TGTGCCAGCAGCCAAGGGTGGTTTACGCAGTATTTT.

The V gene is TRBV2, the J gene TRBJ1-6; no clear D gene. V lost 2 bases to trimming and J lost 0 bases, with 17 bases between them. Germline V gives CDR1 SNHLY, CDR2 FYNNEI. This CDR3 comprises 19 residues. This CDR3 reads CASSEIRVSPSSYNSPLHF. The CDR3 nucleotides are TGTGCCAGCAGTGAAATTAGGGTCTCTCCAAGCTCCTATAATTCACCCCTCCACTTT.

The chain has TRBV11-3 and TRBJ2-1; D may be TRBD2 (6 bases). The CDR3 is 15 amino acids. CDR1 and CDR2 (germline): SGHNT, YENEEA. Trimming pared 0 bases from V and 3 bases from J, leaving 9 bases between. CDR3 nucleotides: TGTGCCAGCAGCTTAGATGGCGGGGACTACAATGAGCAGTTCTTC. Translated: CASSLDGGDYNEQFF.

This clone appeared a single time. This chain connects TRBV6-5 to TRBJ2-4, with a tentative D call TRBD1 (5 bases). Trimming took off 5 bases at V and 4 bases at J, with 6 bases between the two ends. The germline V gene has CDR1 MNHEY and CDR2 SVGAGI. CDR3 length equals 12 residues. CDR3 DNA: TGTGCCAGCAGTCCAGGGAAAAACATTCAGTACTTC. Translated: CASSPGKNIQYF.

This chain connects TRBV5-5 to TRBJ2-3, with D possibly TRBD1 on 6 matching bases. CDR3 length equals 15 residues. Germline lookup yields CDR1 SGHKS and CDR2 YYEKEE (reference sequence). Trimming shortened V by 2 bases and J by 3 bases, and 13 bases separated the two germline ends. CDR3 DNA sequence: TGTGCCAGCAGCTTTCAATGGGGGCCTACAGATACGCAGTATTTT. It specifies CASSFQWGPTDTQYF.

The chain couples TRBV18 to TRBJ1-2; TRBD1 agrees at 10 bases. This CDR3 has 15 residues. Germline loops: CDR1 KGHSH, CDR2 LQKENI. V shed 2 bases, J shed 3 bases, and the junction held 3 bases outside the gene matches. CDR3: CASSPMGTGDYGYTF. CDR3 in DNA: TGTGCCAGCTCACCAATGGGGACAGGGGACTATGGCTACACCTTC.

The chain links TRBV7-3 to TRBJ2-1; D possibly corresponds to TRBD1 (6 bases). The CDR3 has 16 residues. Germline assignment: CDR1 SGHTA and CDR2 FQGTGA. The germline V and J ends were trimmed by 5 bases and 4 bases, with 18 bases remaining between them. CDR3 amino acids: CASSQSRDTRYNEQFF. The CDR3, as DNA: TGTGCCAGCAGCCAATCCCGGGACACCAGATACAATGAGCAGTTCTTC.

The chain uses TRBV5-5 and TRBJ2-2; possibly TRBD1 for D (5 bases). CDR1 and CDR2 from the germline V gene are SGHKS and YYEKEE (reference sequence). CDR3 length equals 15 residues. V dropped 2 bases and J dropped 3 bases, with 11 bases sitting between them. The CDR3 DNA sequence: TGTGCCAGCAGCTTACAGACAGACTACACCGGGGAGCTGTTTTTT. Protein product: CASSLQTDYTGELFF.

The chain links TRBV27 to TRBJ2-3; 8 bases are a match to TRBD2. Trimming took 2 bases from V and 2 from J; bases not matched to a gene: 3. From germline, CDR1 is MNHEY and CDR2 SMNVEV (reference sequence). The CDR3 is 15 amino acids. The CDR3 coding sequence is TGTGCCAGCAGTTTAGGGCGGGGGGACACAGATACGCAGTATTTT. Amino acids: CASSLGRGDTDTQYF.

The rearrangement links TRBV18 to TRBJ2-3; D is ambiguous. In germline, CDR1 is KGHSH, CDR2 LQKENI. V lost 3 bases and J lost 0, with 4 bases in between. This CDR3 contains 13 residues. CDR3 DNA sequence: TGTGCCAGCTCACCGGGAAGCACAGATACGCAGTATTTT. It codes for CASSPGSTDTQYF.

V and J are TRBV18 and TRBJ2-1; D unclear. The CDR3 covers 12 residues. The germline CDR1 and CDR2 sequences are KGHSH and LQKENI. V shed 1 base and J shed 6 bases, with 4 bases lying between them. CDR3 in DNA: TGTGCCAGCTCACCACAGATCAATGAGCAGTTCTTC. Amino acids: CASSPQINEQFF.